The 23 T cell receptor beta chains listed next were all sequenced from one sample in a study of T cells after posttransplantation cyclophosphamide. This table comes from immunoSEQ multiplex PCR, and its TCRdb copy is limited to in-frame clones, with some not included. The sample is made up of 30,000 to 35,000 clones, none counted only once. The specimen sequenced was PBMCs. The receptors originated from a woman in her thirties in good health and a related stem cell transplant donor.

This clone has ten or more counts. The rearrangement links TRBV2 to TRBJ2-7; 9 positions agree with TRBD1. Looked up from germline, CDR1 is SNHLY and CDR2 is FYNNEI. CDR3 length: 14 amino acids. V shed 6 bases and J 5 bases; nucleotides not matched to a gene: 8. The CDR3 sequence: CASSKDRGLDEQYF. The CDR3 DNA is TGTGCCAGCAGCAAGGACAGGGGCCTCGACGAGCAGTACTTC.

This clone was seen repeatedly, ten times or more. The genes are TRBV2 and TRBJ2-7; 8 bases match TRBD1. Germline trimming cut 5 bases from V and 3 bases from J; bases unmatched to any gene: 3. The CDR3 is 13 amino acids. Germline lookup yields CDR1 SNHLY and CDR2 FYNNEI. The CDR3 bases are TGTGCCAGCAGTCGCGGACAGGGCTACGAGCAGTACTTC. Amino acid sequence: CASSRGQGYEQYF.

This clone occurred many times. The chain employs TRBV6-5 and TRBJ1-1; maybe TRBD1 (5 bases). The V end lost 5 bases, the J end lost 5 bases, and 9 bases lay between the germline ends. Looked up from germline, CDR1 is MNHEY and CDR2 is SVGAGI. This CDR3 is 12 amino acids long. In DNA, the CDR3 is TGTGCCAGCAGTCCCGAGGGGACTGAAGCTTTCTTT. Its protein product is CASSPEGTEAFF.

This clone has a count of ten or more. J is TRBJ1-1 and V is TRBV5-1; the match to TRBD1 covers 7 bases. The CDR3 consists of 16 residues. Germline V gene data show CDR1 as SGHRS and CDR2 as YFSETQ. Trimming removed 0 bases from V and 3 bases from J; junction bases left unmatched: 8. Here the CDR3 reads CASSLEGAPDYTEAFF. The DNA for the CDR3 is TGCGCCAGCAGCTTGGAGGGGGCGCCCGATTACACTGAAGCTTTCTTT.

This clone was seen many times. This chain connects TRBV4-3 to TRBJ1-1; 11 nucleotides match TRBD1. CDR3 length: 14 residues. After removal of 4 bases from V and 4 bases from J, the junction contained 2 bases not matched to a gene. CDR1 is LGHNA and CDR2 is YSLEER in the germline V gene. Written as DNA, the CDR3 is TGCGCCAGCAGCCTTGGGACAGGGGGCACTGAAGCTTTCTTT. Amino acids: CASSLGTGGTEAFF.

The chain carries TRBV6-6 and TRBJ2-3; 12 bases are a match to TRBD2. V gave up 6 bases and J gave up 6 bases; unmatched junction bases: 10. There are 16 residues in the CDR3. Per germline, CDR1 MNHNY and CDR2 SVGAGI (reference sequence). The CDR3 protein is CASRGLLAGGADTQYF. DNA for the CDR3: TGTGCCAGCAGGGGACTCCTAGCGGGGGGGGCGGATACGCAGTATTTT.

The sample holds many counts of this clone. V gene TRBV28 combines with J gene TRBJ1-6, with 7 bases lining up with TRBD1. The ends lost 6 bases at V and 15 bases at J; junction bases unmatched: 8. Germline V gives CDR1 MDHEN, CDR2 SYDVKM. The CDR3 length is 12 residues. CDR3 DNA sequence: TGTGCCAGCAGGGCAGGGGGTGGTGGCCTCCACTTT. This gives the protein CASRAGGGGLHF. The variable domain in full, completed from reference TRBV28 and TRBJ1-6, reads DVKVTQSSRYLVKRTGEKVFLECVQDMDHENMFWYRQDPGLGLRLIYFSYDVKMKEKGDIPEGYSVSREKKERFSLILESASTNQTSMYLCASRAGGGGLHFGNGTRLTVT.

The table lists this clone with many counts. The V gene is TRBV12-3 or TRBV12-4, the J gene TRBJ1-4, with 8 bases matching TRBD1. The CDR3 extends over 15 amino acids. V lost 5 bases, J lost 6 bases, and 8 bases stayed unmatched. CDR3 nucleotide sequence: TGTGCCAGCAGTAGTCCGGGACAGGTGGATGAAAAACTGTTTTTT. As protein: CASSSPGQVDEKLFF.

This clone was counted at least ten times. This chain uses TRBV5-1 with TRBJ1-5; tentative D call: TRBD1 (5 bases). V lost 0 bases and J lost 4, with 5 bases in between. The germline V gene has CDR1 SGHRS and CDR2 YFSETQ. CDR3 length: 13 residues. The CDR3 bases are TGCGCCAGCAGCTTGGCAGGGAATCAGCCCCAGCATTTT. Amino acids: CASSLAGNQPQHF.

This clone has at least ten counts. The rearrangement uses TRBV19 and TRBJ1-1; D is undetermined. CDR1 is LNHDA, CDR2 SQIVND, per germline (reference sequence). V lost 6 bases and J lost 2, with 16 bases in between. There are 15 residues in the CDR3. The CDR3 here is CASSEIPAGNTEAFF. The CDR3 DNA sequence: TGTGCCAGTAGCGAGATCCCCGCAGGAAACACTGAAGCTTTCTTT.

This clone occurred many times. The chain couples TRBV6-2 or TRBV6-3 to TRBJ1-1; unclear D gene. Trimming stripped 8 bases from V and 1 base from J, with 11 bases between. Germline V CDR1 and CDR2: MNHEY, SVGEGT. The CDR3 contains 13 residues. The CDR3 region has the DNA TGTGCCAGCTCTACAGTGAGGAACACTGAAGCTTTCTTT. Encoded protein: CASSTVRNTEAFF.

This clone was recorded many times. The gene calls are TRBV6-2 or TRBV6-3 and TRBJ2-1, with TRBD2 matching over 11 bases. This CDR3 is 18 amino acids long. CDR1 and CDR2 from the germline V gene are MNHEY and SVGEGT. Germline trimming cut 4 bases from V and 7 bases from J; bases unmatched to any gene: 15. CDR3 bases: TGTGCCAGCAGTTTAAGGGGATTAGCGGGGGGGCGTTTGAATGAGCAGTTCTTC. It translates to CASSLRGLAGGRLNEQFF.

This clone was observed a handful of times. The chain links TRBV11-2 to TRBJ2-7; the D gene is possibly TRBD2 (7 bases). Per the germline V gene, CDR1 is SGHAT and CDR2 is FQNNGV. The CDR3 is 15 amino acids. V lost 1 base to trimming and J lost 6 bases, with 16 bases between them. CDR3 in amino acids: CASSLVSGGGGEQYF. The CDR3 bases are TGTGCCAGCAGCTTAGTCTCGGGGGGCGGGGGCGAGCAGTACTTC.

This clone appeared many times. The V gene is TRBV7-2, the J gene TRBJ2-2; 8 bases match TRBD2. The CDR3 extends over 14 amino acids. CDR1 is SGHTA, CDR2 FQGNSA, per germline. After removal of 3 bases from V and 6 bases from J, the junction contained 3 bases not matched to a gene. The CDR3 DNA reads as TGTGCCAGCAGCTTTACGGGGGGGCCCGGGGAGCTGTTTTTT. Amino acid sequence: CASSFTGGPGELFF.

In its sample, this clone was seen many times. The V call is TRBV7-9, the J call TRBJ1-1; 9 bases match TRBD1. Germline loops: CDR1 SEHNR, CDR2 FQNEAQ (reference sequence). The CDR3 is 13 amino acids. V shed 8 bases and J 1 base; nucleotides not matched to a gene: 2. In nucleotides, the CDR3 is TGTGCCAGCCCGGGACAGGGGAACACTGAAGCTTTCTTT. Translation: CASPGQGNTEAFF.

This clone was picked up many times. The J gene is TRBJ2-1, the V gene TRBV6-1; possible D gene TRBD1, 6 bases. V lost 0 bases and J 7 bases, leaving 13 bases between the germline ends. There are 15 residues in the CDR3. Germline-derived CDR1 and CDR2 are MNHNS and SASEGT. The CDR3: CASSEAPGDWNEQFF. The CDR3 DNA reads as TGTGCCAGCAGTGAAGCGCCAGGGGATTGGAATGAGCAGTTCTTC.

The V and J genes are TRBV2 and TRBJ2-3; TRBD2 agrees at 10 bases. V shed 3 bases, J shed 3 bases, and the junction held 3 bases outside the gene matches. Germline V lookup: CDR1 SNHLY, CDR2 FYNNEI. CDR3 length: 15 residues. CDR3 DNA sequence: TGTGCCAGCAGTGAGGTTAGCGGGGGGACAGATACGCAGTATTTT. Residues: CASSEVSGGTDTQYF. Complete variable domain (other parts from reference TRBV2 and TRBJ2-3): EPEVTQTPSHQVTQMGQEVILRCVPISNHLYFYWYRQILGQKVEFLVSFYNNEISEKSEIFDDQFSVERPDGSNFTLKIRSTKLEDSAMYFCASSEVSGGTDTQYFGPGTRLTVL.

This clone was recorded many times. The genes are TRBV6-6 and TRBJ2-5, with 8 bases fitting TRBD2. V shed 2 bases and J 5 bases; nucleotides not matched to a gene: 4. The CDR3 is 14 residues long. Per the germline V gene, CDR1 is MNHNY and CDR2 is SVGAGI (reference sequence). This chain's CDR3 is CASSYPERGETQYF. Here the CDR3 DNA reads TGTGCCAGCAGTTACCCCGAGCGGGGGGAGACCCAGTACTTC.

This clone occurred many times. The CDR3 bases are TGTGCTAGTGGTTTGGGAGGGCAAACCTACAATGAGCAGTTCTTC. It is translated as CASGLGGQTYNEQFF. The V and J genes are TRBV12-5 and TRBJ2-1, with D maybe TRBD2 (5 bases). This CDR3 region has 15 residues. The V end was cut by 1 base, the J end by 2 bases, with 9 bases between. Germline V gene lookup returns CDR1 LGHNT and CDR2 FRNRAP.

This clone showed up many times. The chain uses TRBV19 and TRBJ1-5, with TRBD1 matching over 8 bases. Trimming at V came to 5 bases and at J to 7 bases, leaving 4 bases not matched to a gene. CDR3 length: 13 amino acids. CDR1 LNHDA and CDR2 SQIVND come from the germline V gene (reference sequence). The CDR3 here is CASSADREQPQHF. CDR3 nucleotide sequence: TGTGCCAGTAGTGCGGACAGGGAACAGCCCCAGCATTTT.

This clone was picked up many times. This chain connects TRBV5-1 to TRBJ2-7; 7 nucleotides line up with TRBD2. Germline V CDR1 and CDR2: SGHRS, YFSETQ. This CDR3 spans 15 amino acids. J lost 4 bases, V lost 1 base, and 8 bases had no gene match. The CDR3: CASSLRQTSPYEQYF. The CDR3 DNA reads as TGCGCCAGCAGCTTGAGGCAGACTAGCCCTTACGAGCAGTACTTC.

This clone was found many times. This chain connects TRBV5-4 to TRBJ1-6; D is uncertain. This CDR3 is 13 amino acids long. V was clipped by 4 bases and J by 7 bases, with 9 bases between them. Per germline, CDR1 SGHNT and CDR2 YYREEE (reference sequence). CDR3 loop: CASSGAENSPLHF. The CDR3 nucleotides read TGTGCCAGCAGCGGTGCAGAGAATTCACCCCTCCACTTT. The complete variable domain, with remaining parts taken from reference TRBV5-4 and TRBJ1-6, reads ETGVTQSPTHLIKTRGQQVTLRCSSQSGHNTVSWYQQALGQGPQFIFQYYREEENGRGNFPPRFSGLQFPNYSSELNVNALELDDSALYLCASSGAENSPLHFGNGTRLTVT.

This clone was picked up many times. The chain combines TRBV10-2 with TRBJ2-2, with 10 positions matching TRBD2. Per germline, CDR1 WSHSY and CDR2 SAAADI. The CDR3 has 14 amino acids. V gave up 7 bases and J gave up 6 bases; unmatched junction bases: 5. The CDR3 loop reads CASTPAGGPGELFF. CDR3 nucleotide sequence: TGCGCCAGCACCCCAGCGGGGGGGCCCGGGGAGCTGTTTTTT.